The 21 T cell receptor beta chains reported below all come from one sample, sequenced in a study of patients and donors after allogeneic stem cell transplantation (dated by TCRdb to between 2020 and 2021). Libraries came from RT-PCR. The reads were generated on a NextSeq 550. In TCRdb, the public reads were trimmed at Q25 with fastp and aligned with MiXCR, with productive beta chains retained. Every CDR3 protein is listed once, alongside the most common genes and DNA of its rows. The sample records about a million distinct CDR3 sequences, approximately 19% of which are singletons. The ten top clones hold around 6% of the sample. Specimen: blood, either unsorted or a sorted T cell fraction (not recorded which). All receptors come from a human donor who was either an allogeneic HSCT recipient or a stem cell or donor lymphocyte infusion donor (not recorded which). It is not recorded whose cells these are; they may come from a transplant donor.

The chain joins TRBV4-3 to TRBJ2-3; 7 bases are shared with TRBD1. The junction had 13 bases not matched to a gene; V was cut back by 5 bases and J by 2 bases. The CDR3 consists of 17 residues. Germline lookup yields CDR1 LGHNA and CDR2 YSLEER. The CDR3 is CASSALLPGQNTDTQYF. In nucleotides, the CDR3 is TGCGCCAGCAGCGCCCTCTTGCCGGGACAGAACACAGATACGCAGTATTTT.

The chain employs TRBV10-3 and TRBJ1-5; TRBD1 might be the D (5 bases). The CDR3 is 15 residues long. Per the germline V gene, CDR1 is ENHRY and CDR2 is SYGVKD. V gave up 0 bases and J gave up 7 bases, with 13 bases separating them. This CDR3 reads CAISESLQVRQPQHF. The CDR3 DNA follows: TGTGCCATCAGTGAGTCGCTACAGGTTCGGCAGCCCCAGCATTTT.

This clonotype has just a few counts. This chain uses TRBV2 with TRBJ1-5; D is possibly TRBD1 (5 bases). Trimming removed 4 bases from V and 7 bases from J, with 14 bases in between. The CDR3 is 14 amino acids. The germline CDR1 and CDR2 sequences are SNHLY and FYNNEI. CDR3 sequence (DNA): TGTGCCAGCAGTGCAACAAAGGGGAGCCAGCCCCAGCATTTT. It yields the protein CASSATKGSQPQHF.

The J gene is TRBJ2-5, the V gene TRBV5-1; 7 nucleotides agree with TRBD1. V dropped 4 bases and J dropped 5; count of bases not matched to a gene: 5. The germline gives CDR1 SGHRS, CDR2 YFSETQ. There are 13 residues in the CDR3. CDR3 nucleotide sequence: TGCGCCAGCAGCATCCGACAGGGTGAGACCCAGTACTTC. This codes for CASSIRQGETQYF.

This clonotype has a handful of counts. The gene calls are TRBV6-2 or TRBV6-3 and TRBJ2-1; D possibly corresponds to TRBD2 (6 bases). Germline assignment: CDR1 MNHEY and CDR2 SVGEGT. With 6 bases removed from V and 0 bases from J, the gap between germline ends came to 21 bases. The CDR3 has 18 amino acids. CDR3 bases: TGTGCCAGCAGCTCCTCGCCCCTAGCGCATAGCTCCTACAATGAGCAGTTCTTC. This encodes CASSSSPLAHSSYNEQFF.

This clonotype appeared a few times. J is TRBJ1-5 and V is TRBV9; no definite D call. The CDR3 has 14 residues. CDR1 is SGDLS and CDR2 is YYNGEE in the germline V gene. Trimming removed 0 bases at V and 5 bases at J, with 9 bases between. The CDR3 here is CASSVDRGHQPQHF. CDR3 nucleotide sequence: TGTGCCAGCAGCGTAGACCGGGGTCATCAGCCCCAGCATTTT.

This clonotype was seen only a few times. This chain links TRBV4-1 with TRBJ1-2; the D gene is possibly TRBD1 (6 bases). This CDR3 spans 16 amino acids. Per the germline V gene, CDR1 is MGHRA and CDR2 is YSYEKL. Trimming removed 1 base from V and 1 base from J, with 13 bases in between. The CDR3 DNA sequence: TGCGCCAGCAGCCAAGGTTCTCAGGGGTTTAACTATGGCTACACCTTC. It specifies CASSQGSQGFNYGYTF.

The rearrangement uses TRBV12-3 or TRBV12-4 and TRBJ2-1; a weak D match, TRBD2 (6 bases). The V end lost 4 bases, the J end lost 9 bases, and 13 bases lay between the germline ends. This CDR3 contains 13 residues. The CDR3 DNA sequence: TGTGCCAGCAGTTCGGGCGGGGTTAGTGAGCAGTTCTTC. This sequence encodes CASSSGGVSEQFF.

This clonotype was counted at least ten times. This sequence joins TRBV7-8 and TRBJ2-1; D is uncertain. There are 14 residues in the CDR3. Trimming took 0 bases from V and 7 from J, leaving 10 bases between them. Germline assignment: CDR1 SGHVS and CDR2 FQNEAQ. Written as DNA, the CDR3 is TGTGCCAGCAGCTTAGCCTCCACGTATAATGAGCAGTTCTTC. Translating gives CASSLASTYNEQFF.

The rearrangement uses TRBV12-3 or TRBV12-4 and TRBJ2-7; 8 nucleotides line up with TRBD2. V lost 2 bases, J lost 6 bases, and 9 bases stayed unmatched. The CDR3 extends over 15 amino acids. The CDR3 reads CASSLTPGTSTEQYF. The CDR3 DNA follows: TGTGCCAGCAGTTTAACCCCCGGGACTAGTACCGAGCAGTACTTC.

This clonotype was observed a few times. The chain recombines TRBV7-9 with TRBJ2-5; D might be TRBD2 (5 bases). V was cut by 2 bases and J by 7 bases, with 14 bases left in between. CDR1 is SEHNR and CDR2 is FQNEAQ in the germline V gene (reference sequence). This CDR3 is 14 amino acids long. Written as DNA, the CDR3 is TGTGCCAGCAGCTTAAAAAAGAGGGCAGCGACCCAGTACTTC. It translates to CASSLKKRAATQYF.

This clonotype was found a few times. The chain links TRBV7-2 to TRBJ2-3, with 11 bases aligning to TRBD2. Per germline, CDR1 SGHTA and CDR2 FQGNSA. There are 15 residues in the CDR3. V was pared by 7 bases and J by 1 base, with 4 bases of the junction left unmatched. CDR3 amino acids: CASNLAGGRTDTQYF. CDR3 coding DNA: TGTGCCAGCAACCTAGCGGGGGGTCGCACAGATACGCAGTATTTT.

This clonotype was counted many times. This chain joins TRBV29-1 and TRBJ2-2; tentative D call: TRBD1 (6 bases). The CDR3 extends over 14 amino acids. The V gene's germline CDR1 is SQVTM and CDR2 ANQGSEA. Trimming cost V 6 bases and J 2 bases, with 13 bases left between them. The CDR3 region is CSVGDNDNTGELFF. The CDR3 DNA reads as TGCAGCGTGGGGGACAACGACAACACCGGGGAGCTGTTTTTT.

In its sample, this clonotype was seen a few times. The chain has TRBV21-1 and TRBJ1-2; TRBD1, the table's D call, lacks a check against the DNA. TRBV21-1 is annotated as a pseudogene. The CDR3 sequence is 17 residues long. CDR3: CASSARPILNRPYGYTF. CDR3 DNA: TGTGCCAGCAGCGCTCGACCGATATTAAACCGCCCCTATGGCTACACCTTC.

The V gene is TRBV12-3 or TRBV12-4, the J gene TRBJ2-7, with 13 positions matching TRBD2. This CDR3 spans 20 amino acids. Losses at the gene ends were 2 bases for V and 1 base for J; bases not matched to a gene: 14. The CDR3 protein is CASSLSRRLAGGSPSYEQYF. In DNA, the CDR3 is TGTGCCAGCAGTTTATCCCGCAGACTAGCGGGAGGCTCGCCGTCCTACGAGCAGTACTTC.

The chain couples TRBV24-1 to TRBJ1-4; TRBD1 agrees at 8 bases. This CDR3 spans 15 amino acids. In germline, CDR1 is KGHDR, CDR2 SFDVKD. V lost 9 bases and J lost 7; bases outside the gene matches: 12. CDR3 bases: TGTGCCACCGGCGAAACTCGGACAGGGTTTGAAAAACTGTTTTTT. It codes for CATGETRTGFEKLFF.

The count of this clonotype is one. The genes are TRBV7-9 and TRBJ2-7; TRBD1 matches 9 bases. This CDR3 region has 14 residues. Germline V gives CDR1 SEHNR, CDR2 FQNEAQ (reference sequence). J lost 5 bases, V lost 3 bases, and 5 bases had no gene match. Here the CDR3 reads CASSFRDRAHEQYF. The CDR3 region has the DNA TGTGCCAGCAGCTTCCGGGACAGGGCCCACGAGCAGTACTTC.

This clonotype was counted a few times. The chain has TRBV7-6 and TRBJ2-3; TRBD1 is a possible D gene (5 bases). Germline V gives CDR1 SGHVS, CDR2 FNYEAQ. Trimming removed 5 bases from V and 3 bases from J, with 9 bases in between. The CDR3 is 13 amino acids. This CDR3 is CASSRRQTDTQYF. CDR3 in DNA: TGTGCCAGCAGCCGTAGACAGACAGATACGCAGTATTTT.

V is TRBV28 and J is TRBJ2-3; D unresolved. The germline CDR1 and CDR2 sequences are MDHEN and SYDVKM. The ends were cut back, 5 bases at V and 5 bases at J, with 17 bases in the middle. The CDR3 length is 15 residues. DNA of the CDR3: TGTGCCAGCAGTACACGCACGGAGTTTCTAGATACGCAGTATTTT. Its translation is CASSTRTEFLDTQYF.

This clonotype showed up just a few times. The chain carries TRBV28 and TRBJ2-7, with 9 bases fitting TRBD2. Germline loops: CDR1 MDHEN, CDR2 SYDVKM. This CDR3 has 13 residues. V lost 6 bases and J lost 2; bases outside the gene matches: 2. CDR3 DNA: TGTGCCAGCAGACAGCGGGGGGCCTACGAGCAGTACTTC. It is translated as CASRQRGAYEQYF. Filled out from reference TRBV28 and TRBJ2-7, the complete variable domain reads DVKVTQSSRYLVKRTGEKVFLECVQDMDHENMFWYRQDPGLGLRLIYFSYDVKMKEKGDIPEGYSVSREKKERFSLILESASTNQTSMYLCASRQRGAYEQYFGPGTRLTVT.

This clonotype was seen more than once but under ten times. V is TRBV10-3 and J is TRBJ2-7, with 9 bases fitting TRBD2. V was pared by 4 bases and J by 3 bases, with 7 bases of the junction left unmatched. The CDR3 runs 15 residues. Germline assignment: CDR1 ENHRY and CDR2 SYGVKD. The CDR3 bases are TGTGCCATCAGTGCGGGCGGGAGGGAGCTCTACGAGCAGTACTTC. Its translation is CAISAGGRELYEQYF.